Presented here are 8 T cell receptor beta chains from one specimen sequenced in a study of tumor-infiltrating lymphocytes in primary liver carcinoma. Unsorted bulk tissue (20-30 mg) underwent RNA and DNA co-extraction. TCR beta cDNA came from about 0.45 ug total RNA, primed with a constant-region primer. Generation of the TCR beta libraries relied on three nested multiplex PCR rounds using slightly modified ARM-PCR. Both of the initial two PCR rounds ran for around 10 cycles and employed TRBV1-TRBV30 forward primers alongside a C-beta reverse primer. TCRdb re-analysed the multiplex PCR reads in MiXCR, keeping a single row per CDR3 protein. In the table there are around 25,000 distinct CDR3 sequences, roughly 80% of which are singletons. Sequencing used liver tumor tissue from sampling region 3. Subset meaning: tumor region T3, left-lateral pole. Receptors were obtained from a man aged 40-49 years with primary liver carcinoma and hepatitis B virus infection.

As concerns this clonotype: Mismatch with germline at one junction end may stem from a read error. As DNA, the CDR3 is TGCGCCGGCAGCCGAGGAGTCGTCTTAGCAAATACGCAGTATTTT. Amino acids: CAGSRGVVLANTQYF. This chain joins TRBV4-3 and TRBJ2-3; D is unclear. From germline, CDR1 is LGHNA and CDR2 YSLEER. The CDR3 totals 15 residues.

Only one count was recorded for this clonotype. A read error may produce the germline difference seen at one junction end. The rearrangement joins TRBV11-2 to TRBJ2-5, with 7 nucleotides matching TRBD2. The CDR3 totals 16 residues. CDR1 and CDR2 (germline): SGHAT, FQNNGV. The CDR3 reads CVSNQTPCGGKETQYF. The CDR3 DNA reads TGTGTCAGCAACCAAACTCCTTGCGGGGGAAAAGAGACCCAGTACTTC.

The chain has TRBV12-3 or TRBV12-4 and TRBJ2-1; 10 bases are a match to TRBD2. The junction had 10 bases not matched to a gene; V was cut back by 5 bases and J by 6 bases. The CDR3 sequence is 16 residues long. The CDR3 here is CASSLPGLARLNEQFF. In nucleotides, the CDR3 is TGTGCCAGCAGTCTGCCGGGACTAGCGAGACTCAATGAGCAGTTCTTC.

As concerns this clonotype: Compared with germline, one end of the junction differs, possibly owing to a read error. The CDR3 DNA sequence: TGTGCCACCAGTTACATCAACACTGAAGCTTTCTTT. It codes for CATSYINTEAFF. The chain carries TRBV6-2 or TRBV6-3 and TRBJ1-1; the D is unclear. Looked up from germline, CDR1 is MNHEY and CDR2 is SVGEGT. This CDR3 is built from 12 residues.

Of note for this clonotype: The junction shows a germline mismatch at one end, possibly a read error. This rearrangement joins TRBV7-9 to TRBJ2-3, with a weak D call TRBD1 (6 bases). The CDR3 is made up of 15 amino acids. Germline CDR1 SEHNR, CDR2 FQNEAQ (reference sequence). This CDR3 is CTSSLYYRVADTQYF. The CDR3, as DNA: TGTACCAGCAGCTTATATTACAGGGTAGCAGATACGCAATATTTT.

This clonotype is labeled medium-sized (0.01 to 0.1%). This chain uses TRBV5-6 with TRBJ2-7; 9 nucleotides align to TRBD2. The CDR3 extends over 15 amino acids. Looked up from germline, CDR1 is SGHDT and CDR2 is YYEEEE. Trimming removed 2 bases from V and 4 bases from J; junction bases left unmatched: 7. The CDR3 reads CASSFMASGTYEQYF. The CDR3 DNA follows: TGTGCCAGCAGCTTCATGGCTAGCGGGACGTACGAGCAGTACTTC.

This clonotype was seen a handful of times. The V and J genes are TRBV4-2 and TRBJ2-3, with 10 nucleotides matching TRBD2. The CDR3 length is 18 residues. J lost 3 bases, V lost 9 bases, and 18 bases had no gene match. CDR1 is LGHNA and CDR2 is YNFKEQ in the germline V gene. DNA for the CDR3: TGTGCCAGTGGCCAAGTGGCGCTTCTAGCGGGAGCTACAGATACGCAGTATTTT. It translates to CASGQVALLAGATDTQYF.

As to this clonotype: Sequence at one end of the junction differs from germline and may be a read error. V is TRBV11-2 and J is TRBJ2-7, with TRBD2 as a possible D gene (6 bases). The CDR3 has 13 amino acids. CDR1 SGHAT and CDR2 FQNNGV come from the germline V gene. As DNA, the CDR3 is TGTGGCAGCAGCTTCGGAGGGGCTAGAGAGCAGTGCTTC. It specifies CGSSFGGAREQCF. Drawing the rest from reference TRBV11-2 and TRBJ2-7, the complete variable domain is EAGVAQSPRYKIIEKRQSVAFWCNPISGHATLYWYQQILGQGPKLLIQFQNNGVVDDSQLPKDRFSAERLKGVDSTLKIQPAKLEDSAVYLCGSSFGGAREQCFGPGTRLTVT.